The 27 T cell receptor beta chains in this list originate from one sample, sequenced in a study of cytomegalovirus exposure and HLA in healthy donors. Data came from immunoSEQ multiplex PCR; TCRdb stores just in-frame clones and leaves some out. The table lists tens of thousands of clones, 96% of them singletons, with around 0.78% in the top ten. Sequencing input: PBMCs. The receptor source for this set is a man aged 18 to 30 in good health and CMV-seronegative.

The rearrangement joins TRBV5-6 to TRBJ2-5; 7 bases are a match to TRBD2. In germline, CDR1 is SGHDT, CDR2 YYEEEE. This CDR3 has 17 amino acids. V was clipped by 0 bases and J by 1 base; unmatched bases: 9. The CDR3 spells CASSLAASGSFQETQYF. CDR3 DNA sequence: TGTGCCAGCAGCTTGGCCGCTAGCGGATCTTTCCAAGAGACCCAGTACTTC.

The chain carries TRBV15 and TRBJ1-5; D might be TRBD1 (5 bases). Germline V gene lookup returns CDR1 LNHNV and CDR2 YYDKDF (reference sequence). Trimming left V 0 bases short and J 6 bases short, with 12 bases between. This CDR3 region has 15 residues. CDR3 sequence reads: CATSRDLVGGQPQHF. In DNA form, the CDR3 reads TGTGCCACCAGCAGAGATTTAGTCGGGGGTCAGCCCCAGCATTTT.

The chain is built from TRBV19 and TRBJ2-4; D is unresolved. Between the trimmed V and J ends, which lost 6 bases and 7 bases, there was a span of 16 bases. CDR1 and CDR2 (germline): LNHDA, SQIVND (reference sequence). The CDR3 totals 14 residues. The CDR3 protein is CASSQEVLGNIQYF. CDR3 nucleotide sequence: TGTGCCAGTAGCCAGGAAGTCCTTGGGAACATTCAGTACTTC.

This chain uses TRBV30 with TRBJ2-7; TRBD2 aligns across 9 bases. Looked up from germline, CDR1 is GTSNPN and CDR2 is SVGIG (reference sequence). V lost 0 bases, J lost 7 bases, and 4 bases stayed unmatched. This CDR3 is 13 amino acids long. CDR3 sequence reads: CAWSVGTSTEQYF. DNA of the CDR3: TGTGCCTGGAGTGTAGGGACTAGCACAGAGCAGTACTTC. Full variable domain (remainder filled in from reference TRBV30 and TRBJ2-7): SQTIHQWPATLVQPVGSPLSLECTVEGTSNPNLYWYRQAAGRGLQLLFYSVGIGQISSEVPQNLSASRPQDRQFILSSKKLLLSDSGFYLCAWSVGTSTEQYFGPGTRLTVT.

V is TRBV19 and J is TRBJ2-3, with 10 bases matching TRBD2. There are 15 residues in the CDR3. Unmatched junction bases numbered 8, after V lost 6 bases and J lost 5 bases. CDR1 and CDR2 (germline): LNHDA, SQIVND (reference sequence). The CDR3, as DNA: TGTGCCAGTAGCTCTAGCGGGAGTCCAGGAGATACGCAGTATTTT. Residues: CASSSSGSPGDTQYF.

The chain uses TRBV19 and TRBJ1-2; 11 bases are a match to TRBD1. The CDR3 runs 13 residues. Trimming at V came to 5 bases and at J to 8 bases, leaving 4 bases not matched to a gene. Germline-derived CDR1 and CDR2 are LNHDA and SQIVND (reference sequence). The CDR3, as DNA: TGTGCCAGTAGTTCCCGGGACAGGGGGGGCTACACCTTC. Translating it yields CASSSRDRGGYTF.

The J gene is TRBJ1-4, the V gene TRBV30, with 8 bases aligning to TRBD1. In germline, CDR1 is GTSNPN, CDR2 SVGIG (reference sequence). The CDR3 extends over 15 amino acids. J was trimmed by 2 bases and V by 7 bases; bases with no gene match: 9. The CDR3 bases are TGTGCCTCAGAAAGGACAGGGTCGACTAATGAAAAACTGTTTTTT. This gives the protein CASERTGSTNEKLFF.

The chain links TRBV30 to TRBJ2-7; TRBD1 matches at 7 bases. Trimming took 4 bases from V and 8 from J; bases not matched to a gene: 11. Germline CDR1 GTSNPN, CDR2 SVGIG (reference sequence). The CDR3 spans 13 residues. This chain's CDR3 is CAWTAQTGLQQYF. CDR3 nucleotide sequence: TGTGCCTGGACCGCGCAGACAGGGCTACAGCAGTACTTC.

The V call is TRBV12-2, the J call TRBJ2-5; the table calls TRBD2, which could not be checked here. TRBV12-2 represents a pseudogene. This CDR3 has 19 residues. The CDR3 DNA reads TGTGCAAGTCGCTTAGTAAAAAGAACGGCGGAGCCCTACGGAGAGACCCAGTACTTC. Translated: CASRLVKRTAEPYGETQYF.

The gene calls are TRBV2 and TRBJ2-1; D possibly corresponds to TRBD2 (6 bases). Germline CDR1 is SNHLY and CDR2 is FYNNEI. Between the trimmed V and J ends, which lost 1 base and 6 bases, there was a span of 19 bases. The CDR3 runs 17 residues. The CDR3 sequence is CASSEDRWDSTLNEQFF. In DNA form, the CDR3 reads TGTGCCAGCAGTGAAGATCGGTGGGACTCAACACTCAATGAGCAGTTCTTC.

V and J are TRBV19 and TRBJ2-5, with 8 bases aligning to TRBD2. The CDR3 is 16 residues long. Germline CDR1 and CDR2: LNHDA and SQIVND (reference sequence). After removal of 7 bases from V and 4 bases from J, the junction contained 14 bases not matched to a gene. CDR3 DNA sequence: TGTGCCAGTACGCTCCGGGGGGGGGCCGTCGGAGAGACCCAGTACTTC. This encodes CASTLRGGAVGETQYF.

This clone is a singleton in its sample. This rearrangement joins TRBV5-1 to TRBJ2-3; D not certain. The CDR3 spans 15 residues. Germline CDR1 SGHRS, CDR2 YFSETQ. The ends were cut back, 0 bases at V and 2 bases at J, with 10 bases in the middle. CDR3 nucleotide sequence: TGCGCCAGCAGCTTGGATCCGACTGACACAGATACGCAGTATTTT. Amino acids: CASSLDPTDTDTQYF.

The V call is TRBV28, the J call TRBJ2-5; 8 positions match TRBD1. The V and J ends lost 5 bases and 5 bases, in that order; junction bases with no gene match: 4. Germline V lookup: CDR1 MDHEN, CDR2 SYDVKM. This CDR3 is 13 amino acids long. CDR3 sequence reads: CASSRDRPETQYF. The CDR3, as DNA: TGTGCCAGCAGTAGGGACAGGCCGGAGACCCAGTACTTC.

The genes are TRBV27 and TRBJ1-2, with D perhaps TRBD1 (5 bases). The CDR3 runs to 14 residues. V was trimmed by 5 bases and J by 7 bases, leaving 17 bases between them. Per germline, CDR1 MNHEY and CDR2 SMNVEV (reference sequence). This chain's CDR3 is CASSPGGREAGYTF. The CDR3 DNA follows: TGTGCCAGCAGTCCCGGGGGGAGGGAAGCTGGCTACACCTTC.

This chain uses TRBV9 with TRBJ2-3; TRBD1 agrees at 9 bases. The CDR3 has 17 residues. CDR1 is SGDLS and CDR2 is YYNGEE in the germline V gene. With 4 bases clipped from V and 2 bases from J, the junction kept 11 bases outside the gene matches. The CDR3 here is CASSQPSDRGYTDTQYF. The CDR3 bases are TGTGCCAGCAGCCAACCTTCGGACAGGGGTTACACAGATACGCAGTATTTT.

V is TRBV4-1 and J is TRBJ2-3, with TRBD2 as a possible D gene (5 bases). V was pared by 0 bases and J by 5 bases, with 12 bases between. The germline V gene encodes CDR1 MGHRA and CDR2 YSYEKL. The CDR3 extends over 15 amino acids. In DNA form, the CDR3 reads TGCGCCAGCAGCCAAGATCTGGACCGGGGAGATACGCAGTATTTT. It encodes CASSQDLDRGDTQYF.

This clone was recorded once. This sequence joins TRBV14 and TRBJ2-7; tentative D call: TRBD2 (5 bases). V lost 0 bases to trimming and J lost 7 bases, with 16 bases between them. This CDR3 spans 15 amino acids. Per the germline V gene, CDR1 is SGHDN and CDR2 is FVKESK. CDR3 sequence: CASSQDLAPVGEQYF. CDR3 DNA: TGTGCCAGCAGCCAAGATCTAGCCCCGGTCGGGGAGCAGTACTTC.

The chain combines TRBV5-4 with TRBJ1-4; the D is unclear. CDR1 is SGHNT and CDR2 is YYREEE in the germline V gene (reference sequence). Trimming cost V 0 bases and J 5 bases, with 11 bases left between them. The CDR3 is made up of 15 amino acids. The CDR3 reads CASSLASSGNEKLFF. CDR3 sequence (DNA): TGTGCCAGCAGCTTGGCCAGTTCGGGGAATGAAAAACTGTTTTTT.

The J gene is TRBJ1-2, the V gene TRBV27; TRBD1 agrees at 10 bases. CDR1 and CDR2 from the germline V gene are MNHEY and SMNVEV (reference sequence). V gave up 3 bases and J gave up 6 bases; unmatched junction bases: 10. There are 16 residues in the CDR3. This CDR3 reads CASSLGQGLPSDGYTF. The CDR3 coding sequence is TGTGCCAGCAGTTTGGGACAGGGGCTCCCTAGTGATGGCTACACCTTC.

The J gene is TRBJ1-1, the V gene TRBV27; TRBD1 is a possible D gene (5 bases). Trimming took 1 base from V and 3 from J, leaving 15 bases between them. The CDR3 sequence is 16 residues long. CDR1 and CDR2 from the germline V gene are MNHEY and SMNVEV (reference sequence). CDR3 nucleotide sequence: TGTGCCAGCAGTTTATTAGGCGGCAGGGCGGACACTGAAGCTTTCTTT. It encodes CASSLLGGRADTEAFF.

The chain employs TRBV7-2 and TRBJ1-4; weak D call: TRBD1 (6 bases). This CDR3 is 15 amino acids long. Trimming removed 4 bases at V and 5 bases at J, with 14 bases between. Germline CDR1 and CDR2: SGHTA and FQGNSA. The CDR3 bases are TGTGCCAGCAGCTCCCGGGCGGGGGCGAATGAAAAACTGTTTTTT. Its translation is CASSSRAGANEKLFF. The whole variable domain, filled in from reference TRBV7-2 and TRBJ1-4, reads GAGVSQSPSNKVTEKGKDVELRCDPISGHTALYWYRQSLGQGLEFLIYFQGNSAPDKSGLPSDRFSAERTGGSVSTLTIQRTQQEDSAVYLCASSSRAGANEKLFFGSGTQLSVL.

The genes are TRBV30 and TRBJ2-5; tentative D call: TRBD2 (6 bases). Germline V gene data show CDR1 as GTSNPN and CDR2 as SVGIG (reference sequence). The CDR3 has 15 amino acids. V lost 1 base and J 4 bases, leaving 16 bases between the germline ends. CDR3 amino acids: CAWSGLQGGRETQYF. CDR3 bases: TGTGCCTGGAGTGGGCTCCAGGGAGGACGAGAGACCCAGTACTTC.

Comments on this clone: At one of its ends the junction is not consistent with the germline gene, which may arise from a read error. J is TRBJ2-3 and V is TRBV27; the D gene is possibly TRBD1 (5 bases). The V gene's germline CDR1 is MNHEY and CDR2 SMNVEV (reference sequence). This CDR3 comprises 14 residues. CDR3 protein: CASSPLDSRDTQYF. CDR3 nucleotides: TGTGCCAGCAGTCCCCTTGACAGCAGAGATACGCAGTATTTT.

The V call is TRBV28, the J call TRBJ2-7, with D maybe TRBD1 (6 bases). The length of the CDR3 is 14 residues. Germline CDR1 reads MDHEN; CDR2 reads SYDVKM. The V end lost 6 bases, the J end lost 0 bases, and 12 bases lay between the germline ends. The CDR3 DNA is TGTGCCAGCAGCCTAGGACAGCTCTCCTACGAGCAGTACTTC. Its translation: CASSLGQLSYEQYF.

The chain is built from TRBV28 and TRBJ1-5; TRBD1 matches 10 bases. The CDR3 is made up of 15 amino acids. V shed 6 bases and J 5 bases; nucleotides not matched to a gene: 7. Looked up from germline, CDR1 is MDHEN and CDR2 is SYDVKM. The CDR3 DNA is TGTGCCAGCAGCCGACGGGACAGGGGACATCAGCCCCAGCATTTT. This codes for CASSRRDRGHQPQHF.

The chain joins TRBV5-1 to TRBJ2-1; maybe TRBD2 (7 bases). Germline CDR1 reads SGHRS; CDR2 reads YFSETQ. V lost 2 bases and J lost 0, with 12 bases in between. The CDR3 loop spans 16 amino acids. The CDR3, as DNA: TGCGCCAGCAGCTTAGGGGGGGAGATCTCCTACAATGAGCAGTTCTTC. It yields the protein CASSLGGEISYNEQFF. The whole variable domain, filled in from reference TRBV5-1 and TRBJ2-1, reads KAGVTQTPRYLIKTRGQQVTLSCSPISGHRSVSWYQQTPGQGLQFLFEYFSETQRNKGNFPGRFSGRQFSNSRSEMNVSTLELGDSALYLCASSLGGEISYNEQFFGPGTRLTVL.

This chain joins TRBV5-1 and TRBJ2-5; 14 bases map to TRBD2. V dropped 3 bases and J dropped 4; count of bases not matched to a gene: 8. The CDR3 has 17 residues. Germline CDR1 and CDR2: SGHRS and YFSETQ. CDR3 loop: CASSWGTSGSGGETQYF. CDR3 DNA: TGCGCCAGCAGCTGGGGGACTAGCGGGAGTGGAGGAGAGACCCAGTACTTC.